The source of this TCR beta chain is a study of T cells in Graves' hyperthyroidism and ophthalmopathy. RNA transcripts yielded amplified TCR beta CDR3 regions. HTBI primers were the set used in a first-round RT-PCR of the TCR CDR3. TCRdb re-called the multiplex PCR reads with MiXCR, one entry per CDR3 protein. In the table there are 550,000 to 650,000 distinct CDR3 sequences, 14% of which are singletons. This clonotype was picked up many times. Per the germline V gene, CDR1 is MDHEN and CDR2 is SYDVKM. This CDR3 contains 18 residues. V shed 5 bases and J 0 bases; nucleotides not matched to a gene: 12. The source material was blood. The rearrangement links TRBV28 to TRBJ1-3; 8 positions agree with TRBD1. This TCR was sampled from a woman between 40 and 55 years old with Graves' hyperthyroidism. The CDR3 region is CASSLLAGGQGSGNTIYF. DNA of the CDR3: TGTGCCAGCAGTCTCCTGGCCGGAGGACAGGGCTCTGGAAACACCATATATTTT.